This T cell receptor (beta chain) was captured in a study of Graves' ophthalmopathy and Graves' hyperthyroidism. Beta-chain TCR CDR3 regions were amplified from RNA transcripts. Amplification began with first-round RT-PCR using HTBI primers, then second-round multiplex PCR was performed. TCRdb fed the multiplex PCR reads into MiXCR, producing one record per CDR3 protein. The sample includes about 600,000 distinct CDR3 sequences, about two fifths of them seen just once. The CDR3 contains 12 residues. In germline, CDR1 is SNHLY, CDR2 FYNNEI. V gave up 6 bases and J gave up 7 bases; unmatched junction bases: 5.

The sequenced material came from peripheral blood or thyroid tissue (not recorded which). The chain carries TRBV2 and TRBJ1-2; the match to TRBD1 covers 7 bases. The sequence came from an adult man with Graves' hyperthyroidism. CDR3 DNA sequence: TGTGCCAGCAGCCAGGGGGTAAGTGGCTACACCTTC. Translating gives CASSQGVSGYTF. Drawing the rest from reference TRBV2 and TRBJ1-2, the complete variable domain is EPEVTQTPSHQVTQMGQEVILRCVPISNHLYFYWYRQILGQKVEFLVSFYNNEISEKSEIFDDQFSVERPDGSNFTLKIRSTKLEDSAMYFCASSQGVSGYTFGSGTRLTVV.